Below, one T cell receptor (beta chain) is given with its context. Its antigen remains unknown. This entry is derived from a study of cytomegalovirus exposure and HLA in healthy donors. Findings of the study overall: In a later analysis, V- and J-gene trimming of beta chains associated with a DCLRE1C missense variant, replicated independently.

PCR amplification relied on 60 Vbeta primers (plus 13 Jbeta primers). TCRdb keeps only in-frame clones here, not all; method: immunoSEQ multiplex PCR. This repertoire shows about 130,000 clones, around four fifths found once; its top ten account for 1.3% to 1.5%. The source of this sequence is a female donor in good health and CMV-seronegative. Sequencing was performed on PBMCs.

CDR3 protein: CASSFLGRGSDNEQFF. CDR3 coding DNA: TGTGCCAGCAGCTTTCTAGGTCGGGGGTCGGACAATGAGCAGTTCTTC. The gene calls are TRBV7-6 and TRBJ2-1; D possibly corresponds to TRBD2 (6 bases). V lost 3 bases and J lost 5, with 17 bases in between. CDR1 and CDR2 (germline): SGHVS, FNYEAQ. This CDR3 has 16 residues.